A selection of T cell receptor beta chains follows, all from one sample in a study of cytomegalovirus exposure and HLA in healthy donors. Here immunoSEQ multiplex PCR was the method, and the copy in TCRdb shows in-frame clones only, minus some. The sample yields about 180,000 clones, about three quarters seen once. The sample was PBMCs. The receptors were gathered from a young man in good health and CMV-seronegative. The CDR3 runs from the conserved cysteine through the conserved F or W. Each record gives: D gene, V gene, clone size, CDR3 length, J gene, CDR3 protein, CDR3 DNA. The D gene is left open where the match is weak. Clone size appears in some rows only: once, few, many, or a class for an expanded clone.

TRBD1	TRBV19	-	17	TRBJ1-5	CASSIDRGPYSNQPQHF	TGTGCCAGTAGTATTGACAGGGGTCCTTATAGCAATCAGCCCCAGCATTTT
TRBD1	TRBV6-1	-	16	TRBJ1-4	CASSAGGQGYREKLFF	TGTGCCAGCAGTGCGGGGGGACAGGGTTACCGTGAAAAACTGTTTTTT
-	TRBV30	-	18	TRBJ2-3	CAWSVAMRAYRGTDTQYF	TGTGCCTGGAGTGTAGCTATGCGGGCATATCGGGGAACAGATACGCAGTATTTT
TRBD1	TRBV29-1	-	14	TRBJ1-1	CSVSRDRGNREAFF	TGCAGCGTTTCCCGAGACAGGGGGAATAGGGAAGCTTTCTTT
TRBD2	TRBV5-1	-	16	TRBJ2-1	CASSPTTSGAYNEQFF	TGCGCCAGCAGCCCTACCACTAGCGGGGCCTACAATGAGCAGTTCTTC
-	TRBV4-2	-	13	TRBJ2-7	CASSQDPPPEQYF	TGTGCCAGCAGCCAAGATCCCCCTCCCGAGCAGTACTTC
TRBD2	TRBV7-9	-	16	TRBJ2-2	CASSTRLAGGTGELFF	TGTGCCAGCAGCACGCGACTAGCGGGAGGAACCGGGGAGCTGTTTTTT
TRBD1	TRBV7-3	many	13	TRBJ1-2	CASSSTGDNGYTF	TGTGCCAGCAGCTCGACAGGGGACAACGGCTACACCTTC
-	TRBV6-5	-	15	TRBJ1-2	CASSYSIGVEYGYTF	TGTGCCAGCAGTTACTCGATAGGGGTTGAATATGGCTACACCTTC
TRBD2	TRBV5-6	-	16	TRBJ2-2	CASSYASGSDTGELFF	TGTGCCAGCAGCTACGCTAGCGGGAGCGACACCGGGGAGCTGTTTTTT
-	TRBV19	-	17	TRBJ2-4	CASSSTQGGRTKNIQYF	TGTGCCAGTAGTTCCACCCAGGGGGGAAGAACCAAAAACATTCAGTACTTC
TRBD2	TRBV4-2	few	18	TRBJ2-1	CASSPRSGLAGIYNEQFF	TGTGCCAGCAGCCCCAGATCGGGACTAGCGGGGATCTACAATGAGCAGTTCTTC
-	TRBV5-8	-	14	TRBJ1-5	CASSFGEWIQPQHF	TGTGCCAGCAGCTTTGGAGAGTGGATTCAGCCCCAGCATTTT
-	TRBV6-1	-	15	TRBJ1-1	CASSSPGAVNTEAFF	TGTGCCAGCAGTTCTCCAGGGGCGGTGAACACTGAAGCTTTCTTT
-	TRBV30	few	12	TRBJ2-7	CAWSAGRYEQYF	TGTGCCTGGAGTGCAGGGAGGTACGAGCAGTACTTC